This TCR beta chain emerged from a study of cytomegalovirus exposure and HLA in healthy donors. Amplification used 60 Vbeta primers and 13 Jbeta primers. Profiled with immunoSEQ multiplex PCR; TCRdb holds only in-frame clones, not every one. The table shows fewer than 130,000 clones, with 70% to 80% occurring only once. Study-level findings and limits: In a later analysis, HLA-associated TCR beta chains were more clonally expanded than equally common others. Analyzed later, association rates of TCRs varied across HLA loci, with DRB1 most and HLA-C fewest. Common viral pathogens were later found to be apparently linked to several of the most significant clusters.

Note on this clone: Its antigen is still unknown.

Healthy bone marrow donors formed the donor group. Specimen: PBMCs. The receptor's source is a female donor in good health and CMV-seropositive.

CDR3 loop: CASSRGTGESAGELFF. Here the CDR3 DNA reads TGCGCCAGCAGCCGAGGGACAGGGGAGTCGGCCGGGGAGCTGTTTTTT. V gene TRBV5-1 combines with J gene TRBJ2-2; the match to TRBD1 covers 10 bases. After removal of 4 bases from V and 6 bases from J, the junction contained 9 bases not matched to a gene. CDR1 and CDR2 from the germline V gene are SGHRS and YFSETQ. The CDR3 has 16 amino acids.